This T cell receptor (beta chain) was identified in a study of identical twins. With template switching, a universal primer site was added, and the cDNA carried unique molecular identifiers. MiXCR, applied by TCRdb to the 5' RACE reads, yields one record per CDR3 protein. The table lists approximately 260,000 distinct CDR3 sequences, about 8.3% of them singletons. This clonotype was detected ten times or more. The target antigen is unknown. This CDR3 comprises 14 residues. Trimming shortened V by 10 bases and J by 0 bases, and 14 bases separated the two germline ends. Study observations and caveats: Cord blood beta clonotypes present at high abundance carried fewer insertions; no such pattern appeared in memory repertoires. Twin sharing of out-of-frame TCR alpha was underestimated by models in monozygotic pairs. A partial confounding effect on zero-insertion analyses could come from invariant MAIT and iNKT cells.

This sample also belongs to another study, concerning yellow fever vaccine responses in identical twins.

Sequences were obtained from CD8+ T cells sorted from blood. This receptor was identified in a young woman in good health. V and J are TRBV12-3 or TRBV12-4 and TRBJ2-3; D might be TRBD1 or TRBD2, each matching 5 bases. The CDR3, as DNA: TGTGCCATCAATAAGAGGGACAGCACAGATACGCAGTATTTT. Its translation: CAINKRDSTDTQYF.